Sequencing of this TCR beta chain was carried out in a study of PD-1 blockade in classical Hodgkin lymphoma. Findings and limits, study-wide: Diminished baseline TCR diversity has been reported in newly diagnosed patients relative to healthy donors.

This sample's time point: cycle 4 day 1 (C4D1), after five to seven weeks of nivolumab. Every single patient, without exception, relapsed after autologous stem cell transplantation, and brentuximab vedotin exposure varied. A note on this clone: Its antigen is not known.

Between the trimmed V and J ends, which lost 1 base and 2 bases, there was a span of 12 bases. The V gene's germline CDR1 is SEHNR and CDR2 FQNEAQ (reference sequence). This CDR3 contains 15 residues. The table came from immunoSEQ multiplex PCR; TCRdb's copy has only in-frame clones and leaves some out. The table records around 92,000 clones, more than 80% of them present only once. The receptor's source is a human donor with classical Hodgkin lymphoma. Sample: peripheral blood mononuclear cells (PBMCs), taken before the fourth cycle of nivolumab. The chain combines TRBV7-9 with TRBJ2-7; D not certain. CDR3 loop: CASSLVSGLAYEQYF. The CDR3 DNA is TGTGCCAGCAGCTTAGTGTCTGGGTTAGCCTACGAGCAGTACTTC.